These 16 T cell receptor beta chains share one sample of origin, sequenced in a study of T cell responses to AZD1222 COVID-19 vaccine. Profiled with immunoSEQ multiplex PCR; TCRdb holds only in-frame clones, not every one. The sample lists some 150,000 clones, 90% occurring once. Sequenced material: peripheral blood, taken on day 0 of AZD1222 vaccination. The receptor set was obtained from an adult in good health.

The rearrangement joins TRBV19 to TRBJ1-5, with a possible D match to TRBD1 (5 bases). The CDR3 totals 15 residues. V lost 7 bases and J 11 bases, leaving 24 bases between the germline ends. Germline lookup yields CDR1 LNHDA and CDR2 SQIVND (reference sequence). The CDR3 DNA sequence: TGTGCCAGTACCCTAACAGGTAGGATCATCAGGGCCCAGCATTTT. This sequence encodes CASTLTGRIIRAQHF.

This chain connects TRBV29-1 to TRBJ2-7; 8 bases match TRBD1. The V gene end was trimmed by 6 bases and the J gene end by 2 bases; junction bases not matched to a gene: 6. The CDR3 contains 13 residues. Germline values: CDR1 SQVTM, CDR2 ANQGSEA. CDR3 in DNA: TGCAGCGTATTGACAGGGGTTACCTACGAGCAGTACTTC. Protein sequence: CSVLTGVTYEQYF.

The chain has TRBV3-1 (or the pseudogene TRBV3-2) and TRBJ2-5, with a weak D call TRBD2 (7 bases). Deletions cut 1 base from V and 5 bases from J, with 14 bases between. The CDR3 is 15 residues long. From germline, CDR1 is LGHDT and CDR2 YNNKEL (reference sequence). The CDR3 protein is CASSQGAGARETQYF. The CDR3 DNA sequence: TGTGCCAGCAGCCAAGGGGCGGGGGCAAGGGAGACCCAGTACTTC.

V and J are TRBV3-1 (or the pseudogene TRBV3-2) and TRBJ2-2, with 10 bases that match TRBD2. CDR3 length: 18 amino acids. The germline V gene encodes CDR1 LGHDT and CDR2 YNNKEL (reference sequence). V lost 6 bases, J lost 0 bases, and 10 bases stayed unmatched. CDR3: CASSYRTSGYANTGELFF. In DNA, the CDR3 is TGTGCCAGCAGTTATCGGACTAGCGGTTACGCGAACACCGGGGAGCTGTTTTTT.

A single count supports this clone. The chain uses TRBV5-1 and TRBJ2-7, with TRBD1 matching over 7 bases. The CDR3 totals 12 residues. Germline V gives CDR1 SGHRS, CDR2 YFSETQ. J was trimmed by 5 bases and V by 2 bases; bases with no gene match: 1. The CDR3 DNA sequence: TGCGCCAGCAGCTTCGACAGGGACGAGCAGTACTTC. It specifies CASSFDRDEQYF.

The chain links TRBV12-5 to TRBJ2-1; no clear D. The V gene lost 0 bases and the J gene lost 3 bases, with 6 bases spanning the gap. The germline V gene encodes CDR1 LGHNT and CDR2 FRNRAP. The CDR3 is 14 residues long. The DNA of the CDR3 is TGTGCTAGTGGTTTGGTAGGGCTCTACAATGAGCAGTTCTTC. Protein product: CASGLVGLYNEQFF.

The chain combines TRBV7-2 with TRBJ2-5; possible D gene TRBD1, 6 bases. Germline lookup yields CDR1 SGHTA and CDR2 FQGNSA. The CDR3 length is 13 residues. The V and J ends lost 1 base and 7 bases respectively, with 10 bases between them. In DNA form, the CDR3 reads TGTGCCAGCAGCTTAGACAGGGATGGGACCCAGTACTTC. This encodes CASSLDRDGTQYF.

The rearrangement joins TRBV4-3 to TRBJ2-3; possibly TRBD2 for D (6 bases). The CDR3 extends over 15 amino acids. Trimming left V 4 bases short and J 5 bases short, with 16 bases between. Per the germline V gene, CDR1 is LGHNA and CDR2 is YSLEER. In nucleotides, the CDR3 is TGCGCCAGCAGCCTTGGAGGGGATAGTCTAGATACGCAGTATTTT. Its translation: CASSLGGDSLDTQYF.

The rearrangement uses TRBV7-9 and TRBJ2-2, with TRBD2 matching 8 bases. Germline CDR1 and CDR2: SEHNR and FQNEAQ (reference sequence). CDR3 length: 17 residues. Trimming took 4 bases from V and 3 from J; bases not matched to a gene: 10. In DNA, the CDR3 is TGTGCCAGCAGCTCTACTCCGGGGGGGGCTCACACCGGGGAGCTGTTTTTT. It yields the protein CASSSTPGGAHTGELFF.

The chain combines TRBV7-2 with TRBJ2-1; D may be TRBD1 or TRBD2 (5 bases each). Trimming removed 6 bases at V and 10 bases at J, with 19 bases between. This CDR3 has 14 amino acids. Per germline, CDR1 SGHTA and CDR2 FQGNSA. CDR3 bases: TGTGCCAGCAGAGGGACGTTGAGAAGCCCGGAGCAGTTCTTC. It codes for CASRGTLRSPEQFF.

The J gene is TRBJ2-7, the V gene TRBV4-3; D ambiguous. Germline V lookup: CDR1 LGHNA, CDR2 YSLEER. The CDR3 sequence is 13 residues long. The ends were cut back, 0 bases at V and 2 bases at J, with 5 bases in the middle. Written as DNA, the CDR3 is TGCGCCAGCAGCCAAGAAAGACCCTACGAGCAGTACTTC. As protein: CASSQERPYEQYF.

The gene calls are TRBV5-6 and TRBJ1-6; D is perhaps TRBD1 (5 bases). Trimming removed 0 bases at V and 0 bases at J, with 10 bases between. Germline V gene data show CDR1 as SGHDT and CDR2 as YYEEEE. This CDR3 comprises 17 residues. As DNA, the CDR3 is TGTGCCAGCAGCTTGGAGGGACCGAGCTCCTATAATTCACCCCTCCACTTT. Residues: CASSLEGPSSYNSPLHF.

This clone was seen just once. The V gene is TRBV12-3 or TRBV12-4, the J gene TRBJ1-5, with D perhaps TRBD1 (6 bases). This CDR3 region has 12 residues. V lost 7 bases to trimming and J lost 5 bases, with 9 bases between them. The DNA for the CDR3 is TGTGCCAGCAAGGGGGACGATCAGCCCCAGCATTTT. Its protein is CASKGDDQPQHF.

This sequence joins TRBV24-1 and TRBJ2-3, with a possible D match to TRBD2 (5 bases). Trimming stripped 4 bases from V and 0 bases from J, with 13 bases between. Germline CDR1 reads KGHDR; CDR2 reads SFDVKD. The CDR3 sequence is 16 residues long. Written as DNA, the CDR3 is TGTGCCACCAGTGACCGAGCGGACTCTAGCACAGATACGCAGTATTTT. This encodes CATSDRADSSTDTQYF.

The chain links TRBV10-3 to TRBJ1-1, with D maybe TRBD1 (5 bases). The length of the CDR3 is 13 residues. The V gene's germline CDR1 is ENHRY and CDR2 SYGVKD. V was shortened by 2 bases and J by 7 bases, with 11 bases between the two germline ends. The CDR3 loop reads CAISEILTDEAFF. DNA of the CDR3: TGTGCCATCAGTGAGATCTTGACAGATGAAGCTTTCTTT.

The chain is built from TRBV7-9 and TRBJ2-3, with D possibly matching TRBD2 (6 bases). The CDR3 totals 15 residues. V lost 0 bases, J lost 3 bases, and 10 bases lay in between. Germline loops: CDR1 SEHNR, CDR2 FQNEAQ (reference sequence). This chain's CDR3 is CASSLAVGGTDTQYF. The DNA for the CDR3 is TGTGCCAGCAGCTTAGCGGTAGGAGGGACAGATACGCAGTATTTT.